A single sample gave rise to the 14 T cell receptor beta chains below, sequenced in a study of OX40 agonist ivuxolimab in advanced cancers. Repertoires were generated with immunoSEQ multiplex PCR, while TCRdb's copy carries only in-frame clones and drops some. The table includes about 22,000 clones, around 77% detected once. The input for sequencing was CD4+ or CD8+ T cells sorted from blood, taken in a trial of the OX40 agonist ivuxolimab. The receptors here all came from an adult with an advanced solid tumor such as melanoma, head and neck, liver or kidney cancer.

This clone has only a few counts. This chain joins TRBV5-4 and TRBJ1-2, with D perhaps matching TRBD1 (5 bases). The CDR3 consists of 15 residues. Germline CDR1 SGHNT, CDR2 YYREEE (reference sequence). V lost 0 bases, J lost 3 bases, and 12 bases lay in between. This chain's CDR3 is CASSLAGTDYYGYTF. The CDR3 nucleotides read TGTGCCAGCAGCTTGGCTGGGACGGACTACTATGGCTACACCTTC.

The J gene is TRBJ1-5, the V gene TRBV11-2; possible D gene TRBD1, 5 bases. CDR3 length: 14 residues. Germline lookup yields CDR1 SGHAT and CDR2 FQNNGV. Trimming left V 3 bases short and J 7 bases short, with 13 bases between. Here the CDR3 DNA reads TGTGCCAGCAGCTTGGACCTCCCAGGGCAGCCCCAGCATTTT. Its protein is CASSLDLPGQPQHF.

CDR3 sequence reads: CASSHGVGSAGNTIYF. CDR3 in DNA: TGCGCCAGCAGCCATGGTGTGGGTTCGGCTGGAAACACCATATATTTT. J is TRBJ1-3 and V is TRBV4-3; D is unresolved. CDR3 length equals 16 residues. Between the trimmed V and J ends, which lost 3 bases and 2 bases, there was a span of 14 bases. CDR1 and CDR2 from the germline V gene are LGHNA and YSLEER.

The chain employs TRBV5-5 and TRBJ1-1, with D uncertain. Germline V gene data show CDR1 as SGHKS and CDR2 as YYEKEE (reference sequence). The CDR3 totals 13 residues. Trimming removed 2 bases from V and 0 bases from J, with 5 bases in between. In DNA form, the CDR3 reads TGTGCCAGCAGCTTAGGATTGAACACTGAAGCTTTCTTT. It is translated as CASSLGLNTEAFF.

The V and J genes are TRBV11-2 and TRBJ1-2; D perhaps matches TRBD1 (5 bases). The CDR3 runs 16 residues. Germline V gene data show CDR1 as SGHAT and CDR2 as FQNNGV. V was cut by 5 bases and J by 3 bases, with 19 bases left in between. CDR3 residues: CASSRTTNPAYYGYTF. In DNA, the CDR3 is TGTGCCAGCAGCCGGACAACCAACCCCGCTTACTATGGCTACACCTTC.

This clone is a singleton in its sample. The chain carries TRBV30 and TRBJ1-1, with 8 bases fitting TRBD1. V lost 1 base and J lost 3; bases outside the gene matches: 1. CDR1 is GTSNPN, CDR2 SVGIG, per germline (reference sequence). This CDR3 has 13 amino acids. The CDR3 nucleotides are TGTGCCTGGAGTGGGACAGGGTACACTGAAGCTTTCTTT. This encodes CAWSGTGYTEAFF.

The rearrangement joins TRBV5-8 to TRBJ2-1; the D is unclear. The CDR3 runs to 16 residues. In germline, CDR1 is SGHTS, CDR2 YDEGEE. Trimming left V 3 bases short and J 0 bases short, with 13 bases between. CDR3 protein: CASSSRPASSYNEQFF. CDR3 coding DNA: TGTGCCAGCAGCTCGCGTCCAGCTAGCTCCTACAATGAGCAGTTCTTC.

The table lists this clone with a few counts. The J gene is TRBJ1-6, the V gene TRBV2; no reliable D call. CDR3 size: 18 residues. Germline CDR1 is SNHLY and CDR2 is FYNNEI. Trimming left V 2 bases short and J 0 bases short, with 14 bases between. The CDR3 sequence is CASSENPGPGSYNSPLHF. CDR3 DNA sequence: TGTGCCAGCAGTGAAAACCCGGGCCCTGGCTCCTATAATTCACCCCTCCACTTT.

Relative to its sample, this clone is medium-sized. The rearrangement joins TRBV6-1 to TRBJ1-2, with a weak D call TRBD1 (5 bases). CDR1 is MNHNS, CDR2 SASEGT, per germline. V gave up 3 bases and J gave up 0 bases, with 8 bases separating them. The CDR3 runs to 14 residues. The CDR3 DNA sequence: TGTGCCAGCAGTGAGGGACGGGCTAACTATGGCTACACCTTC. Protein sequence: CASSEGRANYGYTF.

The J gene is TRBJ2-1, the V gene TRBV2; 7 bases line up with TRBD2. The CDR3 is made up of 14 amino acids. V lost 7 bases, J lost 9 bases, and 12 bases stayed unmatched. Germline lookup yields CDR1 SNHLY and CDR2 FYNNEI. Here the CDR3 reads CASTWTSIGAEQFF. The CDR3 nucleotides read TGTGCCAGCACCTGGACTAGTATCGGCGCTGAGCAGTTCTTC.

CDR3 protein: CASSSRQRGSAKNIQYF. CDR3 nucleotides: TGTGCCAGCAGCTCCCGACAGAGGGGTAGCGCCAAAAACATTCAGTACTTC. The chain combines TRBV7-9 with TRBJ2-4; either TRBD1 or TRBD2 may fit D (5 bases each). V was clipped by 4 bases and J by 1 base, with 17 bases between them. The CDR3 totals 17 residues. Germline lookup yields CDR1 SEHNR and CDR2 FQNEAQ (reference sequence).

This sequence joins TRBV2 and TRBJ1-6; 7 positions agree with TRBD1. The J segment lost 7 bases and the V segment lost 6 bases, leaving 6 bases of the junction unmatched. CDR1 is SNHLY and CDR2 is FYNNEI in the germline V gene. This CDR3 has 14 residues. The DNA of the CDR3 is TGTGCCAGCAGGAGGGGGACAGAAAATTCACCCCTCCACTTT. It translates to CASRRGTENSPLHF.

This rearrangement joins TRBV4-1 to TRBJ2-4; 9 nucleotides align to TRBD1. Germline CDR1 is MGHRA and CDR2 is YSYEKL. The junction had 11 bases not matched to a gene; V was cut back by 0 bases and J by 2 bases. This CDR3 comprises 19 residues. CDR3 region: CASSQDPMDRGFSKNIQYF. Here the CDR3 DNA reads TGCGCCAGCAGCCAAGACCCCATGGACAGGGGTTTTTCCAAAAACATTCAGTACTTC.

The V and J genes are TRBV19 and TRBJ1-2; the D gene is possibly TRBD1 (6 bases). This CDR3 region has 15 residues. The V gene's germline CDR1 is LNHDA and CDR2 SQIVND (reference sequence). V was pared by 4 bases and J by 7 bases, with 19 bases between. The CDR3 DNA sequence: TGTGCCAGTAGTAATTTGTCGGGGGGCTTCGGTGGCTACACCTTC. It is translated as CASSNLSGGFGGYTF.